This T cell receptor (beta chain) was captured by sequencing in a study of T cell responses to AZD1222 COVID-19 vaccine. Broader study findings: None of the repertoires were sampled until the peak T cell response had passed.

Unmatched junction bases numbered 1, after V lost 2 bases and J lost 8 bases. The CDR3 contains 13 residues. CDR1 and CDR2 (germline): SGHVS, FQNEAQ. The repertoire was sequenced with immunoSEQ multiplex PCR; TCRdb's copy has only in-frame clones and lacks some. Of 120,000 or so clones detected, roughly 88% appear once; the ten largest clones hold around 27%. Points on this clone: Its antigen is unidentified.

The chain is built from TRBV7-8 and TRBJ2-3, with TRBD2 matching 10 bases. This receptor was obtained from an adult who received the AZD1222 COVID-19 vaccine. The specimen was peripheral blood, collected 28 days after the second AZD1222 dose. DNA of the CDR3: TGTGCCAGCAGCTTAACTAGCGGGGTTACGCAGTATTTT. This codes for CASSLTSGVTQYF.